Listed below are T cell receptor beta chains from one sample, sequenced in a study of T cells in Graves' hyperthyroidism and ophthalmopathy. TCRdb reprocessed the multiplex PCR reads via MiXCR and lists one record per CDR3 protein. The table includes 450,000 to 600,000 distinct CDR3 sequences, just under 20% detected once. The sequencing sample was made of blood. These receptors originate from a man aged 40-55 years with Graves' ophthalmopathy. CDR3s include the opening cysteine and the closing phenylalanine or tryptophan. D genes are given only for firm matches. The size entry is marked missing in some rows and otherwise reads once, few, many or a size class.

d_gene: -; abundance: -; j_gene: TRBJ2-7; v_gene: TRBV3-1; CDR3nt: TGTGCCAGCAGCCCGACCAGGCAGGGTTTAAACGAGCAGTACTTC; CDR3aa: CASSPTRQGLNEQYF
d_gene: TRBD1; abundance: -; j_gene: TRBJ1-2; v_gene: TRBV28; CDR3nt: TGTGCCAGCAGTTACCTTCTAGGGGGCGGCAACTATGGCTACACCTTC; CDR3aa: CASSYLLGGGNYGYTF
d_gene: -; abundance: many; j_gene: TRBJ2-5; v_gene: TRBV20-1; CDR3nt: TGCAGTGCCCTCATCGAGACCCAGTACTTC; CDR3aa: CSALIETQYF
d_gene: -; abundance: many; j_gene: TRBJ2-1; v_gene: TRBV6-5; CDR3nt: TGTGCCAGCAGTTACTCGTGGGGTCATGAGCAGTTCTTC; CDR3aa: CASSYSWGHEQFF
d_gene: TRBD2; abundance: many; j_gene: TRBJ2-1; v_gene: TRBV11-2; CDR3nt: TGTGCCAGCAGCTCATTCGTCGGGGGGGGGCGTAATGAGCAGTTCTTC; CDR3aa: CASSSFVGGGRNEQFF
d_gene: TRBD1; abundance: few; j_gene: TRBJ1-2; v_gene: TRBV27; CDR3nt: TGTGCCAGCAGCCGACAGGGGGCGGATGGCTACACCTTC; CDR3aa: CASSRQGADGYTF
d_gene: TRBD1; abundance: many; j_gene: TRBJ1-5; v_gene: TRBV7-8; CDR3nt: TGTGCCAGCAGCCGCTCCCCCGGGACAGGGAGTTATCAGCCCCAGCATTTT; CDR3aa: CASSRSPGTGSYQPQHF
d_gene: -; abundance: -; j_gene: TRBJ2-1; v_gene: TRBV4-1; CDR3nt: TGCGCCAGCAGCCAAGATCAGGGTTTCCCACAGTTCTTC; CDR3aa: CASSQDQGFPQFF
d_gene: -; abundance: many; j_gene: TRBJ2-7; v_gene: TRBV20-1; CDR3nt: TGCAGTTCGGCGAAACCCCCGGGCTACGAGCAGTACTTC; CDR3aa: CSSAKPPGYEQYF
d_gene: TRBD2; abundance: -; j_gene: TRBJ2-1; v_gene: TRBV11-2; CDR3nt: TGCGCCAGCAGGGGGACTAGCGGGGGGGGGTACAATGAGCAGTTCTTC; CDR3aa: CASRGTSGGGYNEQFF
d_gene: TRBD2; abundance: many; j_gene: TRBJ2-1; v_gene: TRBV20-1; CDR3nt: TGCAGTGCGTGGTCCGGGAGGGGTAACAATGAGCAGTTCTTC; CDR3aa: CSAWSGRGNNEQFF
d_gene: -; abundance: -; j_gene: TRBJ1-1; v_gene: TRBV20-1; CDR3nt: TGCAGTGTCGACATCATTAACACTGAAGCTTTCTTT; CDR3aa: CSVDIINTEAFF
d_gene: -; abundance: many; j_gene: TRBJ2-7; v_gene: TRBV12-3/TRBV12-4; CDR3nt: TGTGCCAGCAGTAGCCAGGGGTTCGGCGAGCAGTACTTC; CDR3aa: CASSSQGFGEQYF
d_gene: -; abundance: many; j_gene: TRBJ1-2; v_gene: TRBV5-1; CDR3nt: TGCGCCAGCAGCTTGACCGACTATGGCTACACCTTC; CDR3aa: CASSLTDYGYTF
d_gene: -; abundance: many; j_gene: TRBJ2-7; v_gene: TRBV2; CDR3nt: TGTGCCAGCATTGGACAGCTTTTCCCCTACGAGCAGTACTTC; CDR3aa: CASIGQLFPYEQYF
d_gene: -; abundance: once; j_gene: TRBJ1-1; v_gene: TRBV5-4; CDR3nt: TGTGCCAGCAGCTTGGATCGGACGGGCACTGAAGCTTTCTTT; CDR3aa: CASSLDRTGTEAFF
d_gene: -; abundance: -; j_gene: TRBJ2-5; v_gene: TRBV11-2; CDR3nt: TGTGCCAGCAGCTTGGGGCCCCAAGAGACCCAGCACTTC; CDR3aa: CASSLGPQETQHF
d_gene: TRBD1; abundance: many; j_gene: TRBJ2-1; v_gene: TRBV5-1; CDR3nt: TGCGCCAGCAGCAGTGACAGGGGTTACAATGAGCAGTTCTTC; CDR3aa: CASSSDRGYNEQFF
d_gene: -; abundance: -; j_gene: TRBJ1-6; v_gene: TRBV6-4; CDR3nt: TGTGCCAGCAGTATACAGGAGAATTCACCCCTCCACTTT; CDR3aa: CASSIQENSPLHF
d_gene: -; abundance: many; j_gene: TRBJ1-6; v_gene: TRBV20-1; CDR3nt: TGCAGTGCTAGAGAGTCAGGGACCCTTAATTCACCCCTCCACTTT; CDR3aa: CSARESGTLNSPLHF
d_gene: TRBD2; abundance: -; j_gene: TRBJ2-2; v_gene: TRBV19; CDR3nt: TGTGCCAGTAGTATATGGGGGGGAACGAACACCGGGGAGCTGTTTTTT; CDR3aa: CASSIWGGTNTGELFF
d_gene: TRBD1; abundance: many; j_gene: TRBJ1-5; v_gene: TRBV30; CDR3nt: TGTGCCCTATCGGGACAGGGTTACCAGCCCCAGCATTTT; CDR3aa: CALSGQGYQPQHF